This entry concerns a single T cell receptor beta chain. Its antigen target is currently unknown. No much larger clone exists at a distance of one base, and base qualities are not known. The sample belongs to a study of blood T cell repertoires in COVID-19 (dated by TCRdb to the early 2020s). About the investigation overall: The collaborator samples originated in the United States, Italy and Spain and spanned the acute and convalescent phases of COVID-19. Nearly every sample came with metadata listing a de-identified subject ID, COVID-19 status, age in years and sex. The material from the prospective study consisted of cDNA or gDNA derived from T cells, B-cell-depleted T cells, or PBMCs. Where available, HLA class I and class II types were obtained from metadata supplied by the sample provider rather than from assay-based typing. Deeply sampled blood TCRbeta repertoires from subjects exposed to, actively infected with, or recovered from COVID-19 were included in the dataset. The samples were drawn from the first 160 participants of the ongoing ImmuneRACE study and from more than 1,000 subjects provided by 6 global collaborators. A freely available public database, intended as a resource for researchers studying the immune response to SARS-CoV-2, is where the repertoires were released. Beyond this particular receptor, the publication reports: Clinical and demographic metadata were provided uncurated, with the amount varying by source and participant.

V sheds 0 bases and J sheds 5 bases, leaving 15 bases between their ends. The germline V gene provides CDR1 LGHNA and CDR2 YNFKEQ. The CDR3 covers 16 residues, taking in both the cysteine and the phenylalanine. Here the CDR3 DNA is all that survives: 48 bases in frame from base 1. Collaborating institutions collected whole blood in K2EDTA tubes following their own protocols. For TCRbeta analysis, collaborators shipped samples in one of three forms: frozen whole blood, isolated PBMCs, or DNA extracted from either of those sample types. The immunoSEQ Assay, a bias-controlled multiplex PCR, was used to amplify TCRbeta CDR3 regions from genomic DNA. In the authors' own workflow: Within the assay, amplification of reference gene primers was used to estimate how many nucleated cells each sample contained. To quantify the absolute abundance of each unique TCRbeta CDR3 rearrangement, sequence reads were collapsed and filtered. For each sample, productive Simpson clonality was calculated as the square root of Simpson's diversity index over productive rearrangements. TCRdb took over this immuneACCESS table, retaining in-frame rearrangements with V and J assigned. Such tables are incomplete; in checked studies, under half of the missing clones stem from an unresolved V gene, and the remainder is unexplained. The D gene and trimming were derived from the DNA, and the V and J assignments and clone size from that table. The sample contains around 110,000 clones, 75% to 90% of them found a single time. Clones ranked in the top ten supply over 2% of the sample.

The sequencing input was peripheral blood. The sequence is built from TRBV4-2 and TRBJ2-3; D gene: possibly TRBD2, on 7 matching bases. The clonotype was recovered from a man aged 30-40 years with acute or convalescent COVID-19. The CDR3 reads CASSQERGGALDTQYF. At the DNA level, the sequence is TGTGCCAGCAGCCAAGAACGAGGGGGGGCCTTAGATACGCAGTATTTT.